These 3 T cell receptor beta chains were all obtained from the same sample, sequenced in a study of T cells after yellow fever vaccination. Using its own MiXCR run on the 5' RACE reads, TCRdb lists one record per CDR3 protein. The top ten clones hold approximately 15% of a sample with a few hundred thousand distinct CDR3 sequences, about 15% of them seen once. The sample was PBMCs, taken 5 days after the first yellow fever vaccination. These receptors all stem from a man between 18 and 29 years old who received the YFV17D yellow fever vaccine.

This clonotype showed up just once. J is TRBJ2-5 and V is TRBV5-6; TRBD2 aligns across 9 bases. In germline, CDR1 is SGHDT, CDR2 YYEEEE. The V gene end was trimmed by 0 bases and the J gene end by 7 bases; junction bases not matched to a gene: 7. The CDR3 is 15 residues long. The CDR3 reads CASSLVLAGVTTQYF. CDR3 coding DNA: TGTGCCAGCAGCTTGGTCTTAGCGGGGGTGACGACCCAGTACTTC.

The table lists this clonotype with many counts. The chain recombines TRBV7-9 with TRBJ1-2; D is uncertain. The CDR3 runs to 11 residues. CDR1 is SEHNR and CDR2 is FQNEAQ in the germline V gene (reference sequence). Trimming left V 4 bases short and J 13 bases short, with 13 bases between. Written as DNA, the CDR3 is TGTGCCAGCAGCTCCCTGGAGCTTGGCACCTTC. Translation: CASSSLELGTF.

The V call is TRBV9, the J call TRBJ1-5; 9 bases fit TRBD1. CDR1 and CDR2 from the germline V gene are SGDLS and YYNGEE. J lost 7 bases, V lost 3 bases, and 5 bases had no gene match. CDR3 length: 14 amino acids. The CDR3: CASSAGTGIQPQHF. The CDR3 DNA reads TGTGCCAGCAGCGCCGGGACAGGGATCCAGCCCCAGCATTTT.